The subject of this entry is one T cell receptor (beta chain). Its specific antigen is unknown. No base quality values were provided; no much bigger clone lies one nucleotide off. These data belong to a study of T cell changes during pregnancy in multiple sclerosis (dated by TCRdb to about 2019). Concerning the study at large: In women with multiple sclerosis, the researchers looked at how the T cell repertoire shifted as pregnancy progressed.

V is trimmed back by 0 bases and J by 6 bases, and the junction contains 6 bases that no gene match accounts for. Reading from cysteine to phenylalanine, the CDR3 counts 16 amino acids. The kept DNA is CDR3 alone, 48 bases in frame from the first base. The CDR1 and CDR2 encoded by the germline V gene are LGHNA and YSLEER. Preparation of the library involved the immunoSEQ multiplex PCR assay. The immuneACCESS repertoire file appears here via TCRdb, limited to in-frame rearrangements. These files lack a portion of the clones; in checked studies, under half of the deficit traces to unresolved V genes, and the cause of the others is not known. The sample table lists 23,000 or so clones, about 89% of them with a count of one. The top ten hold less than 15% of the sample.

This receptor was identified in a female donor in good health, enrolled as a control in a pregnancy study. The rearranged segments are TRBV4-3 and TRBJ2-1; 9 central nucleotides agree with TRBD2. Specimen: CD8+ T cells from peripheral blood mononuclear cells, collected in the first trimester of pregnancy. CDR3 loop: CASSQDFASGTNEQFF. The nucleotide sequence reads as follows: TGCGCCAGCAGCCAAGATTTCGCTAGCGGGACCAATGAGCAGTTCTTC.